This T cell receptor (beta chain) was found in a study of cytomegalovirus exposure and HLA in healthy donors. Study results and limitations: Through in vitro validation, a few CMV-associated chains were shown to be specific for CMV antigens. The study flagged roughly 160 TCR beta chains as cytomegalovirus-associated.

For this clone: Its matching antigen is unknown.

The donors formed part of the approximately 120-subject validation cohort, distinct from the 666-subject first cohort. Assay: immunoSEQ multiplex PCR; the TCRdb copy retains only in-frame clones and omits some. Of under 150,000 clones listed, about 83% are singletons. The TCR comes from a woman between 25 and 40 years old in good health and CMV-seronegative. Source material: PBMCs.

Here the CDR3 reads CASSQETSGGSSSYNEQFF. For the CDR3, the DNA is TGTGCCAGCAGCCAAGAGACTAGCGGGGGGTCGAGCTCCTACAATGAGCAGTTCTTC. This sequence joins TRBV4-2 and TRBJ2-1, with 13 bases aligning to TRBD2. V was clipped by 0 bases and J by 0 bases; unmatched bases: 5. The CDR3 covers 19 residues. Germline V gene data show CDR1 as LGHNA and CDR2 as YNFKEQ.